This entry lists 19 T cell receptor beta chains sequenced from one sample in a study of CD8+CD57+ T cells in acquired aplastic anemia (dated by TCRdb to between 2017 and 2018). Patients chosen for sequencing had shown expansion of CD8+CD57+ cells by flow cytometry. Sequencing used an Illumina HiSeq 2000. Genomic DNA was used as template for profiling of TCR beta VDJ combinations and CDR3 sequences. TCRdb reanalyzed the raw reads on its own, using fastp at Q25 for trimming and MiXCR for clone calling, and kept in-frame beta chains. Records with the same CDR3 protein are collapsed into one entry carrying the most frequent genes and DNA. Present in this sample are a few hundred thousand distinct CDR3 sequences, about 80% of which were seen just once. The ten largest clones add up to 40% to 55% of the sample. The sequenced material came from sorted CD4+, CD8+, or CD8+CD57+ T cells (not recorded which) from PBMCs. The receptor source for this set is a human donor with aplastic anemia.

As to this clonotype: Because it lacks the conserved phenylalanine or tryptophan at the end, this CDR3 is likely a read error. The limits of the CDR3 on the DNA are not certain, so only TCRdb's listed CDR3 is given. The V and J genes are TRBV7-3 and TRBJ1-1. Germline V gives CDR1 SGHTA, CDR2 FQGTGA. The CDR3 totals 8 residues, both ends included. The CDR3 sequence: CASSLKPR.

This clonotype appeared many times. This sequence joins TRBV27 and TRBJ1-2; D is possibly TRBD1 (6 bases). Germline V lookup: CDR1 MNHEY, CDR2 SMNVEV (reference sequence). The CDR3 length is 15 residues. The V gene lost 8 bases and the J gene lost 3 bases, with 19 bases spanning the gap. The CDR3 here is CASVPVGGADYGYTF. The CDR3 DNA is TGTGCCAGCGTACCTGTGGGGGGCGCCGACTATGGCTACACCTTC.

The CDR3 region is CACGVGSDTQYF. In DNA form, the CDR3 reads TGTGCCTGCGGGGTAGGGTCGGATACGCAGTATTTT. The rearrangement uses TRBV7-9 and TRBJ2-3, with D tentatively TRBD2 (6 bases). The V gene's germline CDR1 is SEHNR and CDR2 FQNEAQ (reference sequence). V was cut by 11 bases and J by 6 bases, with 15 bases left in between. This CDR3 contains 12 residues.

This clonotype was counted between two and nine times. The CDR3 region is CASSEQGGEKLFF. In DNA, the CDR3 is TGTGCCAGCAGTGAGCAGGGCGGTGAAAAACTGTTTTTT. V and J are TRBV2 and TRBJ1-4; a weak D match, TRBD1 (5 bases). The V end was cut by 3 bases, the J end by 7 bases, with 9 bases between. Germline CDR1 SNHLY, CDR2 FYNNEI. The CDR3 is 13 amino acids.

The chain links TRBV20-1 to TRBJ1-1; possible D gene TRBD1, 5 bases. CDR1 is DFQATT, CDR2 SNEGSKA, per germline (reference sequence). With 6 bases removed from V and 1 base from J, the gap between germline ends came to 12 bases. This CDR3 is built from 13 residues. The CDR3 spells CSASSTGNTEAFF. The CDR3 region has the DNA TGCAGTGCCAGCAGTACAGGGAACACTGAAGCTTTCTTT.

The chain employs TRBV2 and TRBJ2-7, with D perhaps TRBD2 (6 bases). The CDR3 consists of 12 residues. Germline loops: CDR1 SNHLY, CDR2 FYNNEI. The CDR3 region is CASGAGDSDKHV. The CDR3 DNA reads TGTGCCAGCGGCGCCGGGGACTCCGATAAGCACGTC.

This chain links TRBV11-1 with TRBJ1-2; D uncertain. The CDR3 is made up of 16 amino acids. V was pared by 3 bases and J by 0 bases, with 14 bases between. The germline V gene encodes CDR1 SGHAT and CDR2 FQDESV (reference sequence). The CDR3 loop reads CASSLASALTNYGYTF. CDR3 coding DNA: TGTGCCAGCAGCTTGGCGTCTGCATTAACTAACTATGGCTACACCTTC.

Ten or more counts support this clonotype. This may arise from a read error, as a much more abundant clone is one base away. CDR3 sequence (DNA): TGTGCCAGCAGCTTAGATCGGACAGGGCTCGTATATGGCTACACCTTC. Encoded protein: CASSLDRTGLVYGYTF. The chain couples TRBV11-3 to TRBJ1-2, with 8 bases that match TRBD1. This CDR3 is 16 amino acids long. CDR1 is SGHNT, CDR2 YENEEA, per germline. Unmatched junction bases numbered 8, after V lost 0 bases and J lost 5 bases.

About this clonotype itself: An end of the junction does not agree with germline; a read error may underlie this. The J gene is TRBJ2-5, the V gene TRBV7-3; D is possibly TRBD2 (5 bases). The CDR3 loop spans 14 amino acids. Germline lookup yields CDR1 SGHTA and CDR2 FQGTGA. CDR3 sequence reads: CASSRGSEEETQCF. For the CDR3, the DNA is TGTGCCAGCTCCAGAGGGAGCGAGGAAGAGACACAGTGCTTC.

Concerning this clonotype: The conserved phenylalanine or tryptophan normally closing the CDR3 is absent here, so this likely arose from a read error. The chain is built from TRBV2 and TRBJ2-3; no clear D. V shed 6 bases and J shed 2 bases, with 3 bases lying between them. CDR1 and CDR2 (germline): SNHLY, FYNNEI. The CDR3 has 11 amino acids. The CDR3 sequence: CASSDTDTQYL. The DNA of the CDR3 is TGTGCCAGCAGCGACACAGATACGCAGTATCTG.

With respect to this clonotype: One junction end disagrees with the germline gene, perhaps due to a read error. CDR3 DNA sequence: TGTGCCAGCAGCTTAGAGGGGTTGGGCAGGTTT. Its protein product is CASSLEGLGRF. This chain joins TRBV7-6 and TRBJ1-1, with TRBD1 as a possible D gene (5 bases). There are 11 residues in the CDR3. Germline lookup yields CDR1 SGHVS and CDR2 FNYEAQ. Full variable domain (outside the CDR3, taken from reference TRBV7-6 and TRBJ1-1): GAGVSQSPRYKVTKRGQDVALRCDPISGHVSLYWYRQALGQGPEFLTYFNYEAQQDKSGLPNDRFSAERPEGSISTLTIQRTEQRDSAMYRCASSLEGLGRFGQGTRLTVV.

Remarks on this clonotype: Likely a read error: the CDR3 ends without its conserved phenylalanine or tryptophan. No DNA is shown, since the ends of the CDR3 on it are uncertain; the CDR3 is the one TCRdb lists. This chain uses TRBV2 with TRBJ1-5. CDR1 is SNHLY and CDR2 is FYNNEI in the germline V gene. From its first to its last residue, the CDR3 has 14 amino acids. The CDR3 sequence is CASSESYSNLSKHL.

V is TRBV5-6 and J is TRBJ2-1; TRBD2 matches at 14 bases. This CDR3 spans 15 amino acids. With V trimmed by 8 bases and J by 2 bases, 3 bases remained unmatched. CDR1 is SGHDT, CDR2 YYEEEE, per germline. The CDR3 protein is CASGLAGGAYNEQFF. The CDR3 DNA reads as TGTGCCAGTGGACTAGCGGGGGGAGCCTACAATGAGCAGTTCTTC.

As for this clonotype: The conserved closing phenylalanine or tryptophan is absent in this CDR3, likely reflecting a read error. The DNA is left out, because the CDR3 cannot be placed on it with certainty; the CDR3 is given as TCRdb lists it. This rearrangement joins TRBV7-8 to TRBJ2-3; the DNA was not compared with TRBD2, the D call given in the table. A total of 12 residues make up the CDR3, ends included. Germline assignment: CDR1 SGHVS and CDR2 FQNEAQ. This CDR3 is CASSLGGGPDTQ.

A word on this clonotype: The CDR3 does not close with the conserved phenylalanine or tryptophan, likely indicating a read error. Because the CDR3's place on the DNA is in doubt, the DNA is left out and the CDR3 is given as listed by TCRdb. The CDR3 reads CASSGEGKVGSAI. This chain joins TRBV7-9 and TRBJ2-3; TRBD2 is taken as the D call from the table, unchecked against the DNA. The germline V gene has CDR1 SEHNR and CDR2 FQNEAQ (reference sequence). The CDR3 numbers 13 amino acids, ends counted.

The chain carries TRBV7-9 and TRBJ1-2; D is uncertain. The CDR3 length is 15 residues. Trimming stripped 7 bases from V and 12 bases from J, with 27 bases between. The germline gives CDR1 SEHNR, CDR2 FQNEAQ (reference sequence). The CDR3 is CASTLRRVPSEGNTF. DNA for the CDR3: TGTGCCAGCACCCTAAGGAGGGTCCCGTCTGAGGGCAACACCTTC.

Of note for this clonotype: At one end the junction does not follow the germline gene, possibly because of a read error. The V gene is TRBV7-2, the J gene TRBJ2-3; D is tentatively TRBD1 or TRBD2 (7 bases each). The CDR3 spans 14 residues. Germline V gene lookup returns CDR1 SGHTA and CDR2 FQGNSA. The CDR3 nucleotides are TGTGCCAGCGTACCGAGGGAGGGGGCGAGAGACCCAGTATTT. Its translation: CASVPREGARDPVF.

The V gene is TRBV7-3, the J gene TRBJ1-1; D might be TRBD1 (5 bases). The germline V gene encodes CDR1 SGHTA and CDR2 FQGTGA. This CDR3 is 15 amino acids long. With 2 bases removed from V and 7 bases from J, the gap between germline ends came to 17 bases. The chain's CDR3 is CASSLARAGQNEAFF. CDR3 DNA: TGTGCCAGCAGCTTAGCACGCGCAGGGCAAAATGAAGCTTTCTTT.

With respect to this clonotype: This could be a read error, since a much larger clone is one nucleotide away. The missing conserved phenylalanine or tryptophan at the end of this CDR3 makes a read error likely. Because the CDR3's place on the DNA is in doubt, the DNA is left out and the CDR3 is given as listed by TCRdb. This chain uses TRBV2 with TRBJ1-1; the table names TRBD1, a call not compared with the DNA. The CDR3 totals 15 residues, both ends included. From germline, CDR1 is SNHLY and CDR2 FYNNEI. The CDR3 region is CASGDGGTDTQYVFP.